The sequence of this T cell receptor beta chain was determined in a study of neurological immune-mediated disorders (dated by TCRdb to about 2019). Regarding the research as a whole: Among the approximately 35 multiple sclerosis patients, relapsing-remitting MS accounted for some 30 and secondary progressive MS accounted for 3. The 95 to 120 TCR-beta libraries covered PBMC samples along with longitudinal samples, technical triplicates, and paired sorted CD4+ and CD8+ T-cell subsets. Peripheral blood TCR-beta repertoires from patients with HTLV-I-associated myelopathy (HAM/TSP), patients with multiple sclerosis, and healthy controls were compared in the study using UMI-based sequencing. Of the roughly 68 subjects in the cohort, about 14 were HAM/TSP patients, roughly 34 were multiple sclerosis patients, and around 20 were healthy controls. General conclusions and limits of the study: No association of the MS cluster with clinical or MRI features was observed, and the need for larger cohorts was stated by the authors. No identical CDR3 amino acid sequences were found to be shared among expanded clones across subjects, suggesting that TCR-beta repertoires were private in all groups. TCR clonal expansion was greatest in HAM/TSP patients and smallest in MS patients, who ranked below even healthy controls. In a phylogenetic analysis, the repertoires of 18 out of 34 MS patients fell into a single cluster of related CDR3 sequences, pointing to a possible signature at the repertoire level.

cDNA synthesis used template-switch 5'RACE with a primer carrying a 10-nucleotide random unique molecular identifier tagging each TCR transcript. Every sequencing run yielded over 190 million TCR-beta sequences covering 15-18 subjects. The RNeasy kit was used to extract total RNA. Using the KAPA Real-time Library Amplification kit, TCR-beta VDJ regions were amplified with primers for the TCR constant region and the 5'RACE anchor. A first PCR added sample indexes and Illumina adaptors, and a second PCR then raised library yield. After purification with Ampure beads, the TCR product of roughly 650 bp was size-selected on a 2% E-gel SizeSelection system. Before pooling, library quality was assessed on a Bioanalyzer, concentration was determined with Qubit, and library quantification was performed with the Kapa Library Quantification kit. An Illumina HiSeq 2500 sequenced the libraries paired-end 2 x 150 bp. To increase sequence diversity, about 24-32% phiX was spiked into each library pool. Processing in the source paper ran as follows. Quality-filtered reads were processed with the UMI-based MiGEC pipeline, which removed over 80% of raw TCR sequences during error correction. IMGT germline references were used for alignment of VDJ genes, and clonotypes were defined by a unique CDR3 amino acid sequence together with V-J genes. Clonal expansion, Shannon diversity and CDR3 relatedness were evaluated with VDJtools (CalcPairwiseDistances, ClusterSamples), while phylogenetic trees were built in CLCbio workbench. Using coefficient-of-variation modelling across technical triplicates, the study counted a clone as expanded if it had at least 8 unique UMIs. TCRdb trimmed the raw reads at Q25, called clones with MiXCR and kept productive beta chains. Identical CDR3 proteins give one entry, which carries the most common genes and DNA. The V and J calls were not made by the authors but by TCRdb's processing. Recorded for this sample are tens of thousands of distinct CDR3 sequences; about 4% of them occurred a single time. Of the sample, 2.2% is held by the ten largest clones.

Taken from cysteine to phenylalanine, the CDR3 has 17 residues. Of all the DNA, just the CDR3 is kept, 51 bases in frame from base 1. CDR1 and CDR2 were assigned from the germline V gene (reference sequence) as DFQATT and SNEGSKA. V is cut by 1 base and J by 1 base, and the space between the germline ends is 19 bases. A few counts support this clonotype. Its antigen target is currently unknown. Qualities for individual bases were not recorded, and no much larger clone is one base off. For unsorted PBMC libraries, 2 million PBMCs were used after storage in RNAlater at -80 degrees C until RNA extraction. The multiple sclerosis patients were enrolled in a US clinical protocol that evaluated disease progression with magnetic resonance imaging. Peripheral blood was subjected to Ficoll-Hypaque density gradient centrifugation to isolate PBMCs, which were then cryopreserved in liquid nitrogen.

Input material: PBMCs. The receptor was derived from a woman between 45 and 65 years old with multiple sclerosis. The chain is assembled from TRBV20-1 and TRBJ2-5; matching of 5 bases hints at TRBD2 as the D gene. For the CDR3, the sequence is CSARGALAGGSQETQYF. The nucleotide sequence is given as TGCAGTGCTAGAGGTGCCCTAGCAGGCGGGTCCCAAGAGACCCAGTACTTC.